Following are 30 T cell receptor beta chains from one sample sequenced in a study of blood T cells in healthy people across ages (dated by TCRdb to between 2014 and 2017). The library was generated by 5' RACE. The instrument given in TCRdb is Illumina HiSeq 2500. A second roughly 6 to 11 cycle PCR used a sample-barcoded 5' primer and a J-beta primer mix. TCRdb itself trimmed the public reads at Q25 with fastp, ran MiXCR and retained productive beta chains. Rows matching on CDR3 protein sequence are summarized as one entry with the most common DNA and genes. The table for this sample lists 850,000 to 1,300,000 distinct CDR3 sequences; 35% to 55% of them were counted only once. About 20% of the sample comes from the top ten. The sample was blood. The receptor set was obtained from a woman aged 55-69 years in good health.

This clonotype was seen more than once but under ten times. The genes are TRBV7-6 and TRBJ2-6; 8 nucleotides agree with TRBD1. V lost 5 bases to trimming and J lost 0 bases; unmatched junction nucleotides: 6. The CDR3 consists of 17 residues. CDR1 is SGHVS and CDR2 is FNYEAQ in the germline V gene. CDR3: CASSRGQEFSGANVLTF. CDR3 DNA: TGTGCCAGCAGCCGGGGACAGGAGTTCTCTGGGGCCAACGTCCTGACTTTC.

J is TRBJ2-4 and V is TRBV6-1; 11 nucleotides align to TRBD1. With the DNA end fitting TRBJ2-7 better, the J assignment may be wrong. CDR3 size: 17 residues. Germline values: CDR1 MNHNS, CDR2 SASEGT. CDR3 bases: TGTGCCAGCTACCGGGACAGGGGGGTTCCCCGGGGACACGAGCAGTACTTC. The encoded protein is CASYRDRGVPRGHEQYF.

The sample holds one count of this clonotype. This chain connects TRBV7-8 to TRBJ2-1; 11 nucleotides line up with TRBD2. The J call may be faulty, since TRBJ2-7 better matches the DNA end. The CDR3 covers 16 residues. Germline-derived CDR1 and CDR2 are SGHVS and FQNEAQ. The CDR3 here is CASSFLAGGVYNEQYF. The CDR3 nucleotides are TGTGCCAGCAGCTTCTTAGCGGGAGGGGTCTACAATGAGCAGTACTTC.

In this sample, this clonotype turned up a few times. The chain couples TRBV5-1 to TRBJ2-7; D possibly uses TRBD1 or TRBD2 (5 bases each). The CDR3 sequence is 15 residues long. V was shortened by 3 bases and J by 4 bases, with 17 bases between the two germline ends. From germline, CDR1 is SGHRS and CDR2 YFSETQ. The CDR3, as DNA: TGCGCCAGCAGCTGGACCTGGGACCGGGAATACGAGCAGTACTTC. Its protein is CASSWTWDREYEQYF.

The chain couples TRBV9 to TRBJ2-1; perhaps TRBD1 as D (6 bases). This CDR3 has 16 amino acids. With 3 bases removed from V and 0 bases from J, the gap between germline ends came to 13 bases. Germline V gene data show CDR1 as SGDLS and CDR2 as YYNGEE. CDR3 sequence: CASSGRGRRSYNEQFF. CDR3 bases: TGTGCCAGCAGCGGCAGGGGCAGACGCTCCTACAATGAGCAGTTCTTC.

The chain links TRBV3-1 to TRBJ2-4; D unclear. Germline V lookup: CDR1 LGHDT, CDR2 YNNKEL (reference sequence). The CDR3 loop spans 13 amino acids. V lost 1 base to trimming and J lost 14 bases, with 15 bases between them. The CDR3 DNA is TGTGCCAGCAGCCAAGGGGTAAGCCATCGGGAGTACTTC. It specifies CASSQGVSHREYF.

The V and J genes are TRBV5-1 and TRBJ2-1; 11 bases line up with TRBD2. This CDR3 region has 14 residues. The germline V gene has CDR1 SGHRS and CDR2 YFSETQ. The ends lost 4 bases at V and 15 bases at J; junction bases unmatched: 12. CDR3 in amino acids: CASSPIVLAGGAFF. Here the CDR3 DNA reads TGCGCCAGCAGCCCGATCGTTTTAGCGGGAGGGGCGTTCTTC. Using reference TRBV5-1 and TRBJ2-1 for the parts outside the CDR3, the full variable domain is KAGVTQTPRYLIKTRGQQVTLSCSPISGHRSVSWYQQTPGQGLQFLFEYFSETQRNKGNFPGRFSGRQFSNSRSEMNVSTLELGDSALYLCASSPIVLAGGAFFGPGTRLTVL.

The rearrangement uses TRBV13 and TRBJ2-3; TRBD1 agrees at 8 bases. V was pared by 5 bases and J by 4 bases, with 8 bases of the junction left unmatched. Germline lookup yields CDR1 PRHDT and CDR2 FYEKMQ (reference sequence). The CDR3 spans 15 residues. The DNA of the CDR3 is TGTGCCAGCAGCCTTCCCTGGACAGGGTCAGATACGCAGTATTTT. This encodes CASSLPWTGSDTQYF.

This clonotype was counted a few times. The chain links TRBV7-8 to TRBJ2-1; 8 positions match TRBD1. Unmatched junction bases numbered 6, after V lost 2 bases and J lost 0 bases. The CDR3 covers 17 residues. Per germline, CDR1 SGHVS and CDR2 FQNEAQ. The chain's CDR3 is CASSLTLGQVSYNEQFF. The CDR3 DNA reads TGTGCCAGCAGCTTAACCCTGGGACAGGTCTCCTACAATGAGCAGTTCTTC.

CDR3 nucleotide sequence: TGTGCCAGCAGTCGTCGGACGACAGGGGAAGAGACCCAGTACTTC. Protein product: CASSRRTTGEETQYF. This chain connects TRBV28 to TRBJ2-5; 8 bases fit TRBD1. V lost 5 bases to trimming and J lost 3 bases; unmatched junction nucleotides: 8. Per the germline V gene, CDR1 is MDHEN and CDR2 is SYDVKM. This CDR3 contains 15 residues.

This clonotype was counted between two and nine times. The chain employs TRBV20-1 and TRBJ2-7; 9 bases are shared with TRBD2. Germline V gene data show CDR1 as DFQATT and CDR2 as SNEGSKA (reference sequence). The CDR3 runs to 16 residues. Trimming took 0 bases from V and 1 from J; bases not matched to a gene: 7. CDR3 protein: CSAREEVAGASYEQYF. The DNA of the CDR3 is TGCAGTGCTAGAGAGGAAGTAGCGGGAGCATCCTACGAGCAGTACTTC.

The gene calls are TRBV27 and TRBJ2-3; 16 bases fit TRBD2. With V trimmed by 0 bases and J by 5 bases, 2 bases remained unmatched. Germline CDR1 is MNHEY and CDR2 is SMNVEV (reference sequence). The length of the CDR3 is 17 residues. CDR3 sequence: CASSLSGLAGGGDTQYF. CDR3 DNA sequence: TGTGCCAGCAGTTTATCGGGACTAGCGGGAGGGGGAGATACGCAGTATTTT.

The table lists this clonotype with a count of one. The chain uses TRBV20-1 and TRBJ2-5, with 10 bases identical to TRBD1. The J call is uncertain, as TRBJ2-7 better fits the DNA end. Germline assignment: CDR1 DFQATT and CDR2 SNEGSKA (reference sequence). The CDR3 length is 15 residues. The CDR3 region has the DNA TGCAGTGCTACAACCCCCGGGACAGGGGCCTCCGAGCAGTACTTC. Translated, it gives CSATTPGTGASEQYF.

The gene calls are TRBV29-1 and TRBJ2-1, with 7 bases that match TRBD1. Unmatched junction bases numbered 12, after V lost 5 bases and J lost 8 bases. The CDR3 runs to 14 residues. In germline, CDR1 is SQVTM, CDR2 ANQGSEA. In DNA, the CDR3 is TGCAGCGTTACCCCTCAGGGGGTCGGATATGAGCAGTTCTTC. It yields the protein CSVTPQGVGYEQFF.

This chain connects TRBV29-1 to TRBJ2-5, with D perhaps assigned TRBD1 or TRBD2 (5 bases each). The CDR3 runs to 13 residues. Trimming left V 7 bases short and J 11 bases short, with 23 bases between. Germline V CDR1 and CDR2: SQVTM, ANQGSEA. Here the CDR3 reads CSANLVGDGEQYF. CDR3 DNA sequence: TGCAGCGCCAATTTAGTGGGGGATGGGGAGCAGTACTTC.

There are a few counts of this clonotype. This may be a read error, as it is one base from a much larger clone. The V call is TRBV7-9, the J call TRBJ1-2, with 11 bases identical to TRBD1. Unmatched junction bases numbered 4, after V lost 3 bases and J lost 7 bases. The V gene's germline CDR1 is SEHNR and CDR2 FQNEAQ (reference sequence). The CDR3 covers 14 residues. CDR3 sequence: CASSLDRGQGGYTF. CDR3 in DNA: TGTGCCAGCAGCTTGGACAGGGGGCAGGGTGGCTACACCTTC.

The genes are TRBV29-1 and TRBJ2-3; either TRBD1 or TRBD2 may supply D (5 bases each). Trimming removed 4 bases from V and 2 bases from J, with 22 bases in between. CDR3 size: 17 residues. CDR1 is SQVTM and CDR2 is ANQGSEA in the germline V gene. For the CDR3, the DNA is TGCAGCGTTGTGGTATTATCCGGGACGGCGAACACAGATACGCAGTATTTT. Translated: CSVVVLSGTANTDTQYF.

This clonotype was counted between two and nine times. The V call is TRBV18, the J call TRBJ2-4; no firm D call. The CDR3 has 13 residues. Looked up from germline, CDR1 is KGHSH and CDR2 is LQKENI. Between the trimmed V and J ends, which lost 8 bases and 5 bases, there was a span of 13 bases. This chain's CDR3 is CASPPENENIQYF. DNA for the CDR3: TGTGCCAGCCCCCCGGAGAATGAAAACATTCAGTACTTC.

This chain uses TRBV5-1 with TRBJ1-1, with TRBD1 identical over 8 bases. The CDR3 length is 13 residues. V lost 0 bases, J lost 11 bases, and 6 bases stayed unmatched. Looked up from germline, CDR1 is SGHRS and CDR2 is YFSETQ. CDR3 in DNA: TGCGCCAGCAGCTTGGGGACAGGGATTGAGGCTTTCTTT. Translated, it gives CASSLGTGIEAFF.

The chain has TRBV27 and TRBJ2-1; 12 nucleotides agree with TRBD2. This CDR3 region has 13 residues. Per germline, CDR1 MNHEY and CDR2 SMNVEV (reference sequence). V lost 8 bases, J lost 9 bases, and 5 bases stayed unmatched. The CDR3 protein is CASGLAGYGEQFF. CDR3 nucleotide sequence: TGTGCCAGCGGACTAGCGGGATATGGTGAGCAGTTCTTC.

This clonotype was counted between two and nine times. The chain combines TRBV29-1 with TRBJ2-1; possibly TRBD1 or TRBD2 for D (5 bases each). The CDR3 contains 12 residues. Germline V gene sequence: CDR1 SQVTM, CDR2 ANQGSEA. V dropped 7 bases and J dropped 2 bases, with 9 bases sitting between them. This CDR3 is CSGGPTYNEQFF. CDR3 nucleotides: TGCAGCGGGGGACCTACCTACAATGAGCAGTTCTTC.

About this clonotype: A clone one base away is much larger, so this may be a read error. V is TRBV9 and J is TRBJ2-1; TRBD2 matches 7 bases. The J segment lost 13 bases and the V segment lost 2 bases, leaving 12 bases of the junction unmatched. Per the germline V gene, CDR1 is SGDLS and CDR2 is YYNGEE. The CDR3 loop spans 14 amino acids. CDR3 in DNA: TGTGCCAGCAGCGTGGGGGAGGCGGGAGAGACCCAGTTCTTC. Amino acids: CASSVGEAGETQFF.

The CDR3 nucleotides are TGCAGTGCTAGAGAAGCGAGGGGGGCCTACAATGAGCAGTTCTTC. It codes for CSAREARGAYNEQFF. The chain links TRBV20-1 to TRBJ2-1; D possibly uses TRBD1 or TRBD2 (6 bases each). Germline values: CDR1 DFQATT, CDR2 SNEGSKA (reference sequence). The CDR3 runs 15 residues. With 0 bases removed from V and 2 bases from J, the gap between germline ends came to 11 bases.

This clonotype appeared a few times. This chain uses TRBV2 with TRBJ2-7, with D unclear. Germline CDR1 is SNHLY and CDR2 is FYNNEI. V was shortened by 8 bases and J by 7 bases, with 15 bases between the two germline ends. The CDR3 loop spans 12 amino acids. The CDR3 is CASGRLAREQYF. CDR3 DNA: TGTGCCAGCGGGCGGCTCGCGAGGGAGCAGTACTTC.

The V and J genes are TRBV4-1 and TRBJ1-1, with D tentatively TRBD1 (6 bases). This CDR3 region has 15 residues. V shed 0 bases and J shed 1 base, with 9 bases lying between them. Germline V gives CDR1 MGHRA, CDR2 YSYEKL. The CDR3 loop reads CASSQEGGRNTEAFF. CDR3 DNA sequence: TGCGCCAGCAGCCAAGAAGGGGGGAGGAACACTGAAGCTTTCTTT.

The chain couples TRBV11-2 to TRBJ2-7; D is unresolved. CDR1 and CDR2 (germline): SGHAT, FQNNGV. Trimming cost V 7 bases and J 2 bases, with 15 bases left between them. The CDR3 extends over 14 amino acids. CDR3 DNA: TGTGCCAGCACTGATAGGGCTCCAGCCTACGAGCAGTACTTC. Its protein is CASTDRAPAYEQYF.

V usage is TRBV11-2 and J usage is TRBJ2-5, with D perhaps assigned TRBD1 or TRBD2 (5 bases each). Germline CDR1 is SGHAT and CDR2 is FQNNGV. V was clipped by 6 bases and J by 5 bases, with 19 bases between them. The CDR3 runs to 15 residues. Here the CDR3 reads CASSGGGGTGETQYF. Written as DNA, the CDR3 is TGTGCCAGCAGTGGGGGTGGGGGAACGGGGGAGACCCAGTACTTC.

The table lists this clonotype with a few counts. The chain combines TRBV29-1 with TRBJ2-1, with D possibly TRBD2 on 5 matching bases. The germline V gene has CDR1 SQVTM and CDR2 ANQGSEA. The CDR3 spans 10 residues. Between the trimmed V and J ends, which lost 5 bases and 7 bases, there was a span of 6 bases. The CDR3 is CSVTGNEQFF. The CDR3 nucleotides read TGCAGCGTTACGGGAAATGAGCAGTTCTTC.

This clonotype was observed a handful of times. V is TRBV10-3 and J is TRBJ2-1, with D tentatively TRBD2 (6 bases). Germline values: CDR1 ENHRY, CDR2 SYGVKD. The CDR3 runs to 12 residues. V lost 6 bases and J lost 8, with 11 bases in between. CDR3 sequence (DNA): TGTGCCATCAGGCCTCCGGGGGATGAGCAGTTCTTC. Translated: CAIRPPGDEQFF.

V gene TRBV10-3 combines with J gene TRBJ2-7, with 10 bases aligning to TRBD1. V lost 8 bases, J lost 3 bases, and 13 bases stayed unmatched. Germline CDR1 and CDR2: ENHRY and SYGVKD. The CDR3 spans 16 residues. The CDR3 nucleotides are TGTGCCATCGGCAGTGCGGACAGGGGGGCCTACTACGAGCAGTACTTC. Translated: CAIGSADRGAYYEQYF.